This T cell receptor (beta chain) was found in a study of T cell repertoires in cytomegalovirus infection. Whole-study context: Matching HLA type, along with CMV infection, was indicated by public TCR beta signatures.

Findings and caveats of the study: HLA-C-restricted, CMV-specific TCR beta clonotypes were dominant ex vivo.

Remarks on this clonotype: Its antigen is still unknown.

TCRdb passed the reads through MiXCR, listing each CDR3 protein once. The repertoire holds over 100,000 distinct CDR3 sequences, with about 9.5% as singletons. Sequences were obtained from PBMCs, sequenced either directly or after in vitro stimulation (not recorded which). The receptor comes from a human donor in good health (CMV status not recorded). Some clones in this sample may be carry-over from other donors' samples.

The CDR3 DNA follows: TGTGCCAGCTCACCACCGGGCCCGTTCACAGATACGCAGTATTTT. Translated, it gives CASSPPGPFTDTQYF. The gene calls are TRBV18 and TRBJ2-3, with D uncertain. CDR3 length equals 15 residues. The V end lost 0 bases, the J end lost 2 bases, and 9 bases lay between the germline ends. CDR1 KGHSH and CDR2 LQKENI come from the germline V gene. Variable domain in full (rest from reference TRBV18 and TRBJ2-3): NAGVMQNPRHLVRRRGQEARLRCSPMKGHSHVYWYRQLPEEGLKFMVYLQKENIIDESGMPKERFSAEFPKEGPSILRIQQVVRGDSAAYFCASSPPGPFTDTQYFGPGTRLTVL.